This T cell receptor (beta chain) was sequenced during a study of blood T cell repertoires in COVID-19 (dated by TCRdb to the early 2020s). Turning to the overall study: Samples covering the acute and convalescent phases of COVID-19 were provided by collaborators in the United States, Italy and Spain. Samples were obtained from the ongoing ImmuneRACE study (first 160 participants) and from 1,200 or so subjects provided by 6 global collaborators. The sample metadata nearly always contained a de-identified subject ID, COVID-19 status, age in years and sex. Where available, HLA class I and class II types were obtained from metadata supplied by the sample provider rather than from assay-based typing. The dataset comprised deeply sampled blood TCRbeta repertoires from subjects exposed to, actively infected with, or recovered from COVID-19. The prospective study material was composed of cDNA or gDNA derived from T cells, B-cell-depleted T cells, or PBMCs. A freely available public database, intended as a resource for researchers studying the immune response to SARS-CoV-2, is where the repertoires were released.

Paper-wide results and their limitations: How much clinical and demographic metadata was included differed by source and by participant, and the metadata was provided uncurated.

Whole blood was collected in K2EDTA tubes by collaborating institutions according to the institutions' own protocols. For TCRbeta analysis, collaborator samples were shipped as frozen whole blood, as isolated PBMCs, or as DNA extracted from either sample type. Spanning cysteine to phenylalanine, the CDR3 consists of 17 amino acids. Just the 51-base CDR3 DNA is kept, in frame starting at base 1. From a lookup of the germline V gene, CDR1 and CDR2 are LGHNA and YNFKEQ. V lost 4 bases and J lost 3 bases, and the count of bases not matched to a germline gene is 10. TCRbeta CDR3 regions were amplified from genomic DNA using the immunoSEQ Assay, a bias-controlled multiplex PCR. Under the source paper's analysis protocol: Within the assay, amplification of reference gene primers was used to estimate how many nucleated cells each sample contained. To quantify the absolute abundance of each unique TCRbeta CDR3 rearrangement, sequence reads were collapsed and filtered. For each sample, productive Simpson clonality was calculated as the square root of Simpson's diversity index across productive rearrangements. TCRdb mirrors the immuneACCESS table, restricted to in-frame sequences. Some clones are absent from its copies; in checked studies, under half trace to an unresolved V gene, and the reason for the others is unknown. The V and J calls and clone size are taken from that table; D and trimming were inferred from the DNA. Within this sample are a few hundred thousand clones, with about 89% of them counted one time only. The ten largest clones take up around 0.8% of the sample.

As concerns this clone: This clone's antigen is unknown. There are no base qualities to consult, and no much larger clone falls within one base.

The sequence was obtained from a man aged 30-40 years with acute or convalescent COVID-19. This sequence uses TRBV4-2 and TRBJ2-1, and TRBD2 matches 9 of the central bases. The material sequenced was peripheral blood. At the DNA level, the sequence is TGTGCCAGCAGCCCCGGGGCTAGCGGGACCGACTACAATGAGCAGTTCTTC. Its amino acids are CASSPGASGTDYNEQFF.